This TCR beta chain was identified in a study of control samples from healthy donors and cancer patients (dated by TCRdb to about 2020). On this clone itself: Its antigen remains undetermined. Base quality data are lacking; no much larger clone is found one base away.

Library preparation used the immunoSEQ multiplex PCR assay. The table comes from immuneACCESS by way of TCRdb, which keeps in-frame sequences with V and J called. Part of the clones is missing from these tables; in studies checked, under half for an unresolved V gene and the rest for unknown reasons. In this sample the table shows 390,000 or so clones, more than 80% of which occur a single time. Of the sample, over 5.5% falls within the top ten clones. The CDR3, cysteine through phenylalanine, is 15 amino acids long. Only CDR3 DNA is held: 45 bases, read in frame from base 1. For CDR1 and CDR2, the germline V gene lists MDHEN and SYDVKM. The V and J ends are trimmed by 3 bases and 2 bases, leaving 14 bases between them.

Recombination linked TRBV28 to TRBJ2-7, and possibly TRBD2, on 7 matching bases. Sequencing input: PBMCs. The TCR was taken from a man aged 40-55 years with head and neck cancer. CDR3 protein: CASSFLGGTPYEQYF. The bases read TGTGCCAGCAGTTTCTTGGGGGGGACACCCTACGAGCAGTACTTC.